The 16 T cell receptor beta chains in this list originate from one sample, sequenced in a study of human thymus T cells. Only in-frame clones appear in the TCRdb table, and some are missing; sequencing was by immunoSEQ multiplex PCR. The table shows approximately 70,000 clones, with about 95% occurring only once. Resections that were taken during corrective heart surgery supplied the thymus tissue. The sequencing sample was made of thymus tissue. Source of these receptors: a girl under three years old with a congenital heart defect but otherwise immunologically healthy.

This chain uses TRBV7-2 with TRBJ2-3; D could derive from TRBD1 or TRBD2 (6 bases each). There are 14 residues in the CDR3. Trimming pared 0 bases from V and 7 bases from J, leaving 11 bases between. Germline CDR1 reads SGHTA; CDR2 reads FQGNSA. The CDR3 sequence is CASSLAHRDYTQYF. The CDR3 DNA sequence: TGTGCCAGCAGCTTAGCCCACAGGGACTATACGCAGTATTTT.

The rearrangement joins TRBV28 to TRBJ2-3; D unclear. V was cut by 2 bases and J by 4 bases, with 13 bases left in between. This CDR3 comprises 15 residues. Germline V gives CDR1 MDHEN, CDR2 SYDVKM. The CDR3 sequence is CASSLISAIPDTQYF. CDR3 bases: TGTGCCAGCAGTTTAATATCGGCGATCCCAGATACGCAGTATTTT.

This clone was recorded only once. The chain employs TRBV5-1 and TRBJ1-4, with D unresolved. The ends were cut back, 4 bases at V and 4 bases at J, with 11 bases in the middle. The CDR3 has 14 residues. Germline loops: CDR1 SGHRS, CDR2 YFSETQ. The CDR3 protein is CASSPKGFNEKLFF. The CDR3 DNA reads TGCGCCAGCAGCCCGAAAGGATTTAATGAAAAACTGTTTTTT.

V and J are TRBV14 and TRBJ2-7, with D uncertain. The germline V and J ends were trimmed by 4 bases and 2 bases, with 6 bases remaining between them. The germline V gene encodes CDR1 SGHDN and CDR2 FVKESK. The CDR3 sequence is 12 residues long. The CDR3 DNA follows: TGTGCCAGCAGCCCAAACCCCTACGAGCAGTACTTC. This gives the protein CASSPNPYEQYF.

The rearrangement joins TRBV6-5 to TRBJ2-5; perhaps TRBD2 as D (6 bases). TRBJ2-7 matches the DNA end more closely, so the J call is doubtful. Germline V gene data show CDR1 as MNHEY and CDR2 as SVGAGI. This CDR3 has 14 residues. CDR3 sequence: CASGRDSSSYEQYF. The DNA for the CDR3 is TGTGCCAGCGGGCGGGACTCCAGCTCCTACGAGCAGTACTTC.

The V call is TRBV28, the J call TRBJ1-5, with D maybe TRBD1 (5 bases). Trimming removed 8 bases from V and 0 bases from J, with 20 bases in between. The CDR3 length is 17 residues. Germline V gene sequence: CDR1 MDHEN, CDR2 SYDVKM. The CDR3 loop reads CASRTSGGVISNQPQHF. The DNA of the CDR3 is TGTGCCAGCCGGACAAGTGGGGGGGTGATTAGCAATCAGCCCCAGCATTTT.

The V and J genes are TRBV19 and TRBJ2-2, with 7 bases identical to TRBD1. The CDR3 spans 20 residues. Germline values: CDR1 LNHDA, CDR2 SQIVND (reference sequence). V was pared by 6 bases and J by 5 bases, with 24 bases of the junction left unmatched. CDR3 coding DNA: TGTGCCAGTAGCGATCGAGGGGGACAGTCACGCCAGACGGGGACCGGGGAGCTGTTTTTT. This sequence encodes CASSDRGGQSRQTGTGELFF.

The rearrangement links TRBV9 to TRBJ2-1; D is possibly TRBD1 (5 bases). There are 16 residues in the CDR3. Germline CDR1 SGDLS, CDR2 YYNGEE. Trimming took 2 bases from V and 2 from J, leaving 14 bases between them. CDR3 loop: CASSVRQGRTYNEQFF. The CDR3 DNA reads TGTGCCAGCAGCGTGCGGCAGGGAAGAACCTACAATGAGCAGTTCTTC.

The chain is built from TRBV12-5 and TRBJ1-5; TRBD1 is a possible D gene (5 bases). The CDR3 loop spans 16 amino acids. Germline CDR1 and CDR2: LGHNT and FRNRAP. Deletions cut 4 bases from V and 1 base from J, with 14 bases between. CDR3 sequence reads: CASGSLGGLSNQPQHF. CDR3 nucleotide sequence: TGTGCTAGTGGTTCGCTCGGGGGTTTAAGCAATCAGCCCCAGCATTTT. Together with reference TRBV12-5 and TRBJ1-5, the CDR3 gives the full variable domain: DARVTQTPRHKVTEMGQEVTMRCQPILGHNTVFWYRQTMMQGLELLAYFRNRAPLDDSGMPKDRFSAEMPDATLATLKIQPSEPRDSAVYFCASGSLGGLSNQPQHFGDGTRLSIL.

This clone showed up just once. The CDR3 DNA is TGTGCCAGCTCACCACTTCGGACCCTCTCTGGAAACACCATATATTTT. Its protein is CASSPLRTLSGNTIYF. The chain recombines TRBV18 with TRBJ1-3, with D unclear. The CDR3 is 16 amino acids. With 1 base removed from V and 0 bases from J, the gap between germline ends came to 10 bases. CDR1 and CDR2 (germline): KGHSH, LQKENI. Complete variable domain (other parts from reference TRBV18 and TRBJ1-3): NAGVMQNPRHLVRRRGQEARLRCSPMKGHSHVYWYRQLPEEGLKFMVYLQKENIIDESGMPKERFSAEFPKEGPSILRIQQVVRGDSAAYFCASSPLRTLSGNTIYFGEGSWLTVV.

V and J are TRBV6-4 and TRBJ2-3; tentatively, D is TRBD1 or TRBD2 (6 bases each). Germline V gives CDR1 MRHNA, CDR2 SNTAGT. The CDR3 has 15 residues. V was clipped by 0 bases and J by 6 bases, with 13 bases between them. In DNA form, the CDR3 reads TGTGCCAGCAGTGACTCGACCGGGGGCGAGGATACGCAGTATTTT. Translation: CASSDSTGGEDTQYF.

V is TRBV7-9 and J is TRBJ2-3, with D possibly being TRBD1 (5 bases). CDR1 and CDR2 (germline): SEHNR, FQNEAQ (reference sequence). This CDR3 spans 14 amino acids. Trimming removed 5 bases at V and 1 base at J, with 10 bases between. CDR3 sequence reads: CASSPGPGTDTQYF. In DNA form, the CDR3 reads TGTGCCAGCAGCCCAGGGCCAGGCACAGATACGCAGTATTTT.

This sequence joins TRBV14 and TRBJ2-1; TRBD2 agrees at 9 bases. CDR3 length: 20 residues. Germline V CDR1 and CDR2: SGHDN, FVKESK. Trimming took 0 bases from V and 8 from J; bases not matched to a gene: 20. This CDR3 is CASSQDGPPGVGGRDHEQFF. The CDR3 DNA sequence: TGTGCCAGCAGCCAAGATGGACCCCCAGGGGTCGGCGGGAGGGACCATGAGCAGTTCTTC.

This chain uses TRBV6-5 with TRBJ2-7; D is possibly TRBD1 or TRBD2 (6 bases each). V dropped 7 bases and J dropped 2 bases, with 18 bases sitting between them. Germline V CDR1 and CDR2: MNHEY, SVGAGI. The CDR3 covers 15 residues. The CDR3 sequence: CASTRWGAGPYEQYF. The CDR3 DNA reads TGTGCCAGCACCAGGTGGGGGGCTGGCCCCTACGAGCAGTACTTC.

The genes are TRBV7-9 and TRBJ2-2, with 7 bases matching TRBD1. The V and J ends lost 10 bases and 1 base, in that order; junction bases with no gene match: 9. This CDR3 is 15 amino acids long. CDR1 is SEHNR and CDR2 is FQNEAQ in the germline V gene (reference sequence). The CDR3 DNA follows: TGTGCCACCTCGAACCGGGACAGGAACACCGGGGAGCTGTTTTTT. Its translation is CATSNRDRNTGELFF.

The chain uses TRBV7-8 and TRBJ1-1; 7 bases line up with TRBD1. Germline V gene sequence: CDR1 SGHVS, CDR2 FQNEAQ. This CDR3 is 16 amino acids long. With 5 bases clipped from V and 1 base from J, the junction kept 10 bases outside the gene matches. DNA for the CDR3: TGTGCCAGCAGCCCAATCGCCGGGACAGAGAACACTGAAGCTTTCTTT. Protein sequence: CASSPIAGTENTEAFF.